This T cell receptor (beta chain) was identified during a study of regulatory T cells in long-lasting Graves disease. Documented time point: newly diagnosed GD, antithyroid drugs for less than 3 months. The TCR library used RNA extracted from PBMCs. According to the study, TCR beta libraries were built with iRepertoire HTBI primers and CDR3-region Arm-PCR. MiXCR, run by TCRdb on the multiplex PCR reads, gives a single entry per CDR3 protein. The profile shows roughly 320,000 distinct CDR3 sequences, 16% of them singletons. This clonotype was counted a few times. Germline CDR1 WNHNN, CDR2 SYGVQD (reference sequence). This CDR3 region has 15 residues. The J segment lost 2 bases and the V segment lost 0 bases, leaving 1 base of the junction unmatched. These same records also appear under a second study, on T cells in Graves' hyperthyroidism and ophthalmopathy. Per that paper: Diagnostic decisions used clinical symptoms, serum thyroxine and TRAb, thyroid ultrasound and orbital computed tomography. In the first-round RT-PCR of the TCR CDR3, the HTBI primer set was used. Most thyroid-expanded clonotypes above 0.001 were also found in blood.

This TCR was sampled from a middle-aged man with Graves disease. Sequencing was performed on peripheral blood mononuclear cells (PBMCs), taken at new diagnosis, from a patient treated with antithyroid drugs. The rearrangement links TRBV10-1 to TRBJ2-7; 10 nucleotides agree with TRBD1. CDR3 amino acids: CASSESGQGAYEQYF. As DNA, the CDR3 is TGCGCCAGCAGTGAGTCAGGACAGGGGGCCTACGAGCAGTACTTC.